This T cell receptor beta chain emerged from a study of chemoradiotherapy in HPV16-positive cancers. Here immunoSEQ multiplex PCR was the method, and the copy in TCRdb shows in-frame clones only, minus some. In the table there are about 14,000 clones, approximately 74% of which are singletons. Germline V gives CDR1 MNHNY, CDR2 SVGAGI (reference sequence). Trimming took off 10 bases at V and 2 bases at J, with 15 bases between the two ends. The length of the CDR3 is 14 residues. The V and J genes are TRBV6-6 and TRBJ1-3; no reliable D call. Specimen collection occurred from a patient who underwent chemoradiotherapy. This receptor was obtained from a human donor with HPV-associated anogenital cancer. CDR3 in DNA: TGTGCCACCGGGAACCCAGAGGCTGGAAACACCATATATTTT. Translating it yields CATGNPEAGNTIYF.